Listed here are 26 T cell receptor beta chains from one sample, sequenced in a study of control samples from healthy donors and cancer patients. Method: immunoSEQ multiplex PCR; TCRdb's copy keeps in-frame clones and lacks some. Among some 150,000 clones, around 90% were seen once, and the ten largest hold 4.9%. The sample consisted of blood. These receptors were collected from a man younger than 45 in good health.

The rearrangement joins TRBV9 to TRBJ1-5; D gene ambiguous. CDR1 is SGDLS and CDR2 is YYNGEE in the germline V gene. The CDR3 extends over 15 amino acids. Trimming stripped 0 bases from V and 0 bases from J, with 7 bases between. The CDR3 region has the DNA TGTGCCAGCAGCGTAGAATGGGATAGCAATCAGCCCCAGCATTTT. Encoded protein: CASSVEWDSNQPQHF.

The chain employs TRBV7-3 and TRBJ2-2; 9 nucleotides agree with TRBD1. Trimming took 5 bases from V and 7 from J; bases not matched to a gene: 8. Per the germline V gene, CDR1 is SGHTA and CDR2 is FQGTGA. This CDR3 has 15 residues. The CDR3 spells CASSRDRASIGELFF. In DNA, the CDR3 is TGTGCCAGCAGCCGGGACAGGGCTAGCATCGGGGAGCTGTTTTTT.

A remark on this clone: Other nucleotide sequences in the sample specify the same CDR3. The V gene is TRBV6-1, the J gene TRBJ1-5, with D uncertain. V dropped 0 bases and J dropped 4 bases, with 4 bases sitting between them. Looked up from germline, CDR1 is MNHNS and CDR2 is SASEGT. The CDR3 has 13 residues. CDR3 loop: CASSEAGNQPQHF. Written as DNA, the CDR3 is TGTGCCAGCAGTGAAGCAGGGAATCAGCCCCAGCATTTT.

This chain connects TRBV11-1 to TRBJ1-6; D uncertain. V was clipped by 1 base and J by 10 bases, with 5 bases between them. Germline CDR1 reads SGHAT; CDR2 reads FQDESV (reference sequence). The CDR3 runs to 12 residues. CDR3 sequence (DNA): TGTGCCAGCAGCTTAGTCAACTCACCCCTCCACTTT. Its protein product is CASSLVNSPLHF.

This chain joins TRBV7-2 and TRBJ1-1; 7 nucleotides line up with TRBD1. The CDR3 is 14 residues long. V shed 2 bases, J shed 6 bases, and the junction held 6 bases outside the gene matches. CDR1 is SGHTA and CDR2 is FQGNSA in the germline V gene. The CDR3 nucleotides are TGTGCCAGCAGCTTACAGGGGGATCGGGCTGAAGCTTTCTTT. It yields the protein CASSLQGDRAEAFF.

J is TRBJ2-3 and V is TRBV9; D is perhaps TRBD1 or TRBD2 (6 bases each). This CDR3 comprises 16 residues. Germline V CDR1 and CDR2: SGDLS, YYNGEE. V gave up 4 bases and J gave up 0 bases, with 15 bases separating them. The CDR3 reads CASSSEGGLSTDTQYF. CDR3 coding DNA: TGTGCCAGCAGCTCCGAGGGGGGACTCAGCACAGATACGCAGTATTTT.

V and J are TRBV7-2 and TRBJ2-3; D is uncertain. The CDR3 loop spans 15 amino acids. V dropped 1 base and J dropped 4 bases, with 12 bases sitting between them. The germline V gene encodes CDR1 SGHTA and CDR2 FQGNSA. CDR3 in amino acids: CASSLGWQVADTQYF. The CDR3 DNA reads TGTGCCAGCAGCTTAGGATGGCAGGTTGCAGATACGCAGTATTTT. Looking up the rest from reference TRBV7-2 and TRBJ2-3 gives the full variable domain: GAGVSQSPSNKVTEKGKDVELRCDPISGHTALYWYRQSLGQGLEFLIYFQGNSAPDKSGLPSDRFSAERTGGSVSTLTIQRTQQEDSAVYLCASSLGWQVADTQYFGPGTRLTVL.

This chain's CDR3 is CASSLGPLAETQYF. The CDR3 DNA is TGTGCCAGCAGCTTGGGACCCCTGGCAGAGACCCAGTACTTC. The rearrangement links TRBV11-3 to TRBJ2-5; the D gene could be TRBD1 or TRBD2 (5 bases each). Per germline, CDR1 SGHNT and CDR2 YENEEA. V lost 3 bases, J lost 4 bases, and 12 bases lay in between. CDR3 length equals 14 residues.

CDR3 region: CASSYPRDASSEQFF. CDR3 sequence (DNA): TGTGCCAGCAGTTACCCTCGGGACGCCTCAAGCGAGCAGTTCTTC. V is TRBV6-6 and J is TRBJ2-1, with D perhaps assigned TRBD1 or TRBD2 (5 bases each). The CDR3 contains 15 residues. V dropped 2 bases and J dropped 10 bases, with 18 bases sitting between them. Germline V lookup: CDR1 MNHNY, CDR2 SVGAGI (reference sequence).

V and J are TRBV29-1 and TRBJ1-2; the D gene is possibly TRBD1 (6 bases). Germline V lookup: CDR1 SQVTM, CDR2 ANQGSEA. This CDR3 comprises 11 residues. V dropped 7 bases and J dropped 7 bases, with 13 bases sitting between them. CDR3 loop: CSADQGFGYTF. The CDR3 bases are TGCAGCGCTGATCAGGGGTTTGGCTACACCTTC.

The chain carries TRBV6-6 and TRBJ2-7, with D unresolved. The germline CDR1 and CDR2 sequences are MNHNY and SVGAGI (reference sequence). V lost 8 bases to trimming and J lost 4 bases, with 18 bases between them. The CDR3 contains 14 residues. CDR3 nucleotide sequence: TGTGCCAGCCAGGTGCAGTGGGAAGCTTACGAGCAGTACTTC. Translation gives CASQVQWEAYEQYF.

The chain recombines TRBV10-3 with TRBJ2-7, with 11 bases fitting TRBD1. V lost 4 bases and J lost 4; bases outside the gene matches: 3. The CDR3 totals 14 residues. The V gene's germline CDR1 is ENHRY and CDR2 SYGVKD. DNA of the CDR3: TGTGCCATCAGTGGGACAGGGGGCGGGTACGAGCAGTACTTC. Its protein product is CAISGTGGGYEQYF.

In its sample, this clone was seen once. CDR3 sequence reads: CATSDERDRTGELFF. The CDR3 coding sequence is TGTGCCACCAGTGATGAGCGGGACCGCACCGGGGAGCTGTTTTTT. The chain couples TRBV24-1 to TRBJ2-2; 7 positions match TRBD2. Germline CDR1 KGHDR, CDR2 SFDVKD. The CDR3 loop spans 15 amino acids. J lost 4 bases, V lost 3 bases, and 4 bases had no gene match.

V and J are TRBV19 and TRBJ2-1, with D unclear. CDR1 is LNHDA, CDR2 SQIVND, per germline (reference sequence). The CDR3 has 14 amino acids. The ends were cut back, 8 bases at V and 14 bases at J, with 25 bases in the middle. The CDR3: CASRDVEFSGEEFF. CDR3 in DNA: TGTGCCAGTCGCGATGTTGAGTTCAGTGGAGAGGAGTTCTTC.

This rearrangement joins TRBV7-3 to TRBJ2-3; TRBD1 aligns across 10 bases. V lost 5 bases, J lost 4 bases, and 6 bases stayed unmatched. This CDR3 contains 15 residues. Germline loops: CDR1 SGHTA, CDR2 FQGTGA. The CDR3 nucleotides are TGTGCCAGCAGCCGACAGGGGGCGCCTCCAGATACGCAGTATTTT. It specifies CASSRQGAPPDTQYF. The variable domain in full, completed from reference TRBV7-3 and TRBJ2-3, reads GAGVSQTPSNKVTEKGKYVELRCDPISGHTALYWYRQSLGQGPEFLIYFQGTGAADDSGLPNDRFFAVRPEGSVSTLKIQRTERGDSAVYLCASSRQGAPPDTQYFGPGTRLTVL.

The chain couples TRBV6-5 to TRBJ1-5; D gene unclear. The CDR3 is made up of 15 amino acids. Germline assignment: CDR1 MNHEY and CDR2 SVGAGI. V dropped 0 bases and J dropped 2 bases, with 8 bases sitting between them. CDR3 residues: CASSYSGEGNQPQHF. CDR3 DNA sequence: TGTGCCAGCAGTTACTCAGGTGAAGGCAATCAGCCCCAGCATTTT.

The gene calls are TRBV19 and TRBJ1-5, with D unclear. The CDR3 is 17 amino acids. Germline V gene lookup returns CDR1 LNHDA and CDR2 SQIVND (reference sequence). V was trimmed by 5 bases and J by 0 bases, leaving 17 bases between them. The CDR3 DNA reads as TGTGCCAGTAGTGTAGGGTTCCCACCGCTTAGCAATCAGCCCCAGCATTTT. Translation gives CASSVGFPPLSNQPQHF.

The rearrangement uses TRBV5-6 and TRBJ1-5, with TRBD1 matching 7 bases. CDR3 size: 12 residues. V was pared by 5 bases and J by 10 bases, with 6 bases of the junction left unmatched. CDR1 is SGHDT and CDR2 is YYEEEE in the germline V gene. CDR3 coding DNA: TGTGCCAGCAGAACTCAGGGGGGACCCCAGCATTTT. This gives the protein CASRTQGGPQHF.

This chain uses TRBV9 with TRBJ1-4; D is perhaps TRBD1 (5 bases). Germline-derived CDR1 and CDR2 are SGDLS and YYNGEE. The CDR3 length is 15 residues. V was cut by 0 bases and J by 1 base, with 7 bases left in between. Here the CDR3 DNA reads TGTGCCAGCAGCGTAGATGGGGGAACTAATGAAAAACTGTTTTTT. Its protein is CASSVDGGTNEKLFF.

The rearrangement uses TRBV7-2 and TRBJ2-7; 8 positions agree with TRBD2. This CDR3 has 17 residues. V was clipped by 8 bases and J by 3 bases; unmatched bases: 18. The germline V gene encodes CDR1 SGHTA and CDR2 FQGNSA. CDR3 in DNA: TGTGCCAGCCCTTTGGGCCTGCAGCGGGAGTCGATCTACGAGCAGTACTTC. It translates to CASPLGLQRESIYEQYF. The full variable domain, completed using reference TRBV7-2 and TRBJ2-7, is GAGVSQSPSNKVTEKGKDVELRCDPISGHTALYWYRQSLGQGLEFLIYFQGNSAPDKSGLPSDRFSAERTGGSVSTLTIQRTQQEDSAVYLCASPLGLQRESIYEQYFGPGTRLTVT.

The V and J genes are TRBV7-9 and TRBJ2-7, with D unclear. The CDR3 sequence is 14 residues long. The V gene's germline CDR1 is SEHNR and CDR2 FQNEAQ (reference sequence). V lost 4 bases and J 2 bases, leaving 12 bases between the germline ends. DNA for the CDR3: TGTGCCAGCAGCTCATATCAGCAGGCCTACGAGCAGTACTTC. Its protein product is CASSSYQQAYEQYF.

To note about this clone: At one end the junction does not follow the germline gene, possibly because of a read error. The chain joins TRBV7-9 to TRBJ1-1, with D unclear. From germline, CDR1 is SEHNR and CDR2 FQNEAQ (reference sequence). This CDR3 contains 14 residues. This CDR3 is CASSLGGWPQNLFF. In DNA form, the CDR3 reads TGTGCCAGCAGCTTAGGAGGTTGGCCGCAAAACTTATTTTTT.

The CDR3 nucleotides are TGTGCCAGTAGTACCTCGACCCCGTCCGGGACCCAGTACTTC. Translating it yields CASSTSTPSGTQYF. The chain links TRBV19 to TRBJ2-5; D is uncertain. From germline, CDR1 is LNHDA and CDR2 SQIVND (reference sequence). V was clipped by 4 bases and J by 7 bases, with 16 bases between them. This CDR3 contains 14 residues. Full variable domain (remainder filled in from reference TRBV19 and TRBJ2-5): DGGITQSPKYLFRKEGQNVTLSCEQNLNHDAMYWYRQDPGQGLRLIYYSQIVNDFQKGDIAEGYSVSREKKESFPLTVTSAQKNPTAFYLCASSTSTPSGTQYFGPGTRLLVL.

The chain combines TRBV3-1 (or the pseudogene TRBV3-2) with TRBJ1-3, with TRBD1 as a possible D gene (5 bases). This CDR3 has 18 amino acids. CDR1 and CDR2 from the germline V gene are LGHDT and YNNKEL (reference sequence). Deletions cut 1 base from V and 0 bases from J, with 16 bases between. As DNA, the CDR3 is TGTGCCAGCAGCCAAGCTTTCAACACGGGGCCCTCTGGAAACACCATATATTTT. Amino acid sequence: CASSQAFNTGPSGNTIYF.

V and J are TRBV27 and TRBJ2-1; D is perhaps TRBD2 (7 bases). V shed 8 bases and J shed 8 bases, with 16 bases lying between them. The CDR3 consists of 13 residues. In germline, CDR1 is MNHEY, CDR2 SMNVEV (reference sequence). In nucleotides, the CDR3 is TGTGCCAGCTCATTGGGGGGGCGGTATGAGCAGTTCTTC. Translating gives CASSLGGRYEQFF.

This chain links TRBV7-9 with TRBJ1-3; 7 bases fit TRBD1. With 3 bases clipped from V and 1 base from J, the junction kept 0 bases outside the gene matches. Per the germline V gene, CDR1 is SEHNR and CDR2 is FQNEAQ (reference sequence). The length of the CDR3 is 14 residues. The CDR3 nucleotides read TGTGCCAGCAGCTTGACAGGGTCTGGAAACACCATATATTTT. This codes for CASSLTGSGNTIYF.